This T cell receptor (beta chain) was documented in a study of cytomegalovirus exposure and HLA in healthy donors. Regarding the study as a whole: The study flagged about 150 TCR beta chains as cytomegalovirus-associated. In a later analysis, productive TCRs from donors in an Asian-associated ancestry cluster reportedly carried fewer N-insertions than the cohort mean. Most TCR beta V segments were productive about 87% or about 30% of the time in an earlier analysis. In a later analysis, TCR beta V- and J-gene trimming was associated with a missense DCLRE1C variant.

This clone was detected once. Its target is unknown. The primer mix had 60 Vbeta and 13 Jbeta primers. Here immunoSEQ multiplex PCR was the method, and the copy in TCRdb shows in-frame clones only, minus some. The data contain around 95,000 clones, approximately 80% of them singletons. With 3 bases clipped from V and 4 bases from J, the junction kept 5 bases outside the gene matches. The CDR3 is 15 amino acids. The germline V gene has CDR1 LNHDA and CDR2 SQIVND (reference sequence). The sequencing sample was made of PBMCs. The chain links TRBV19 to TRBJ2-5, with 10 bases aligning to TRBD2. This TCR was recovered from a woman aged 40 to 49 in good health and CMV-seropositive. Here the CDR3 reads CASSITSGIGETQYF. The CDR3 DNA follows: TGTGCCAGTAGTATCACTAGCGGGATCGGAGAGACCCAGTACTTC.